The 31 T cell receptor beta chains reported below all come from one sample, sequenced in a study of T cells in Graves' hyperthyroidism and ophthalmopathy. Amplification targeted TCR beta CDR3 regions from RNA transcripts. A set of HTBI primers served as the primers for a first-round RT-PCR of the TCR CDR3. In TCRdb, the multiplex PCR reads were re-called with MiXCR into one record per CDR3 protein. The sample includes about 420,000 distinct CDR3 sequences, approximately 13% of them seen just once. Sequenced: blood. The source is a woman under 30 with Graves' hyperthyroidism.

A word on this clonotype: This could be a read error, since a much larger clone is one nucleotide away. The chain uses TRBV28 and TRBJ2-7; perhaps TRBD2 as D (6 bases). Germline CDR1 and CDR2: MDHEN and SYDVKM. The CDR3 is made up of 14 amino acids. CDR3 sequence reads: CTSSSGLRGYEQYF. CDR3 coding DNA: TGTACCAGCAGTTCGGGACTGAGAGGGTACGAGCAGTACTTC.

V and J are TRBV5-1 and TRBJ1-1, with D possibly being TRBD1 (6 bases). The ends were cut back, 4 bases at V and 9 bases at J, with 13 bases in the middle. Germline V lookup: CDR1 SGHRS, CDR2 YFSETQ. CDR3 length: 12 residues. This CDR3 reads CASSLPTGKAFF. DNA of the CDR3: TGCGCCAGCAGCCTACCGACAGGTAAAGCTTTCTTT.

For this clonotype: This could be a read error, since a much larger clone is one nucleotide away. The chain joins TRBV20-1 to TRBJ1-2, with 8 bases fitting TRBD1. Germline trimming cut 4 bases from V and 8 bases from J; bases unmatched to any gene: 6. The CDR3 covers 12 residues. Germline CDR1 DFQATT, CDR2 SNEGSKA (reference sequence). As DNA, the CDR3 is TGCAGTGCTATGACAGGGGAGAAAGGCTACACCTTC. Translated, it gives CSAMTGEKGYTF.

Many counts were recorded for this clonotype. The chain recombines TRBV12-3 or TRBV12-4 with TRBJ2-6; the D gene is possibly TRBD1 (6 bases). CDR3 length: 18 amino acids. V lost 7 bases and J 2 bases, leaving 21 bases between the germline ends. The DNA of the CDR3 is TGTGCCAGCACGTCGTCTAGGGTACCAGGGGCTGGGGCCAACGTCCTGACTTTC. Protein product: CASTSSRVPGAGANVLTF.

This clonotype was detected only once. A much larger clone is a single base away; this may be a read error. The chain links TRBV11-2 to TRBJ1-1; the D is unclear. Per germline, CDR1 SGHAT and CDR2 FQNNGV. CDR3 size: 11 residues. The CDR3 sequence: CASSLDGEALF. The CDR3 DNA sequence: TGTGCCAGCAGCTTAGATGGTGAAGCTCTCTTT.

This clonotype was counted at least ten times. This chain links TRBV20-1 with TRBJ2-1, with TRBD2 identical over 8 bases. Unmatched junction bases numbered 10, after V lost 6 bases and J lost 0 bases. CDR3 length equals 16 residues. The V gene's germline CDR1 is DFQATT and CDR2 SNEGSKA (reference sequence). The CDR3 DNA reads as TGCAGTGCCTCCAAGGCGGGAGGAGACTCCTACAATGAGCAGTTCTTC. This encodes CSASKAGGDSYNEQFF.

As concerns this clonotype: One junction end does not reproduce the germline sequence, and a read error may be involved. This rearrangement joins TRBV20-1 to TRBJ2-7; D may be TRBD2 (6 bases). The CDR3 has 13 amino acids. The germline CDR1 and CDR2 sequences are DFQATT and SNEGSKA (reference sequence). This CDR3 reads CSARGDLTYKQYF. The CDR3 nucleotides are TGCAGTGCTAGAGGGGACTTAACCTACAAGCAGTACTTC.

V usage is TRBV24-1 and J usage is TRBJ2-2; the match to TRBD2 covers 7 bases. Germline CDR1 KGHDR, CDR2 SFDVKD. The trim removed 4 bases at V and 8 bases at J, leaving 3 bases unmatched. CDR3 length equals 13 residues. CDR3 loop: CATSEGAGGELFF. The DNA of the CDR3 is TGTGCCACCAGTGAGGGAGCGGGAGGGGAGCTGTTTTTT.

The J gene is TRBJ2-7, the V gene TRBV24-1, with D perhaps matching TRBD1 or TRBD2 (5 bases each). The CDR3 is made up of 14 amino acids. CDR1 and CDR2 from the germline V gene are KGHDR and SFDVKD. The V end lost 11 bases, the J end lost 5 bases, and 21 bases lay between the germline ends. As DNA, the CDR3 is TGTGCCATCCCCCCCGGGCAGGGAGACAACGAGCAGTACTTC. Translated, it gives CAIPPGQGDNEQYF.

This clonotype has a count of ten or more. This chain connects TRBV7-2 to TRBJ2-2; weak D call: TRBD2 (6 bases). The CDR3 spans 14 residues. Germline lookup yields CDR1 SGHTA and CDR2 FQGNSA. Trimming removed 5 bases at V and 4 bases at J, with 11 bases between. In DNA form, the CDR3 reads TGTGCCAGCAGCCCCCGGGACTTCACCGGGGAGCTGTTTTTT. Protein: CASSPRDFTGELFF. Looking up the rest from reference TRBV7-2 and TRBJ2-2 gives the full variable domain: GAGVSQSPSNKVTEKGKDVELRCDPISGHTALYWYRQSLGQGLEFLIYFQGNSAPDKSGLPSDRFSAERTGGSVSTLTIQRTQQEDSAVYLCASSPRDFTGELFFGEGSRLTVL.

The V and J genes are TRBV20-1 and TRBJ1-2, with D possibly matching TRBD1 (5 bases). With 6 bases removed from V and 4 bases from J, the gap between germline ends came to 15 bases. Germline V gene lookup returns CDR1 DFQATT and CDR2 SNEGSKA (reference sequence). This CDR3 contains 13 residues. The CDR3: CSAERGPSYGYTF. The DNA of the CDR3 is TGCAGTGCCGAACGGGGACCGAGCTATGGCTACACCTTC.

This clonotype was counted between two and nine times. An end of the junction does not agree with germline; a read error may underlie this. The chain combines TRBV29-1 with TRBJ1-2; tentatively, D is TRBD1 (5 bases). The CDR3 loop spans 12 amino acids. The germline V gene has CDR1 SQVTM and CDR2 ANQGSEA. The DNA of the CDR3 is TGCAGCGTTGAGGGGGAAAACTATGGCTGCACCTTC. This sequence encodes CSVEGENYGCTF.

This clonotype was found a few times. The V call is TRBV20-1, the J call TRBJ1-5, with 7 bases that match TRBD1. Germline V gene data show CDR1 as DFQATT and CDR2 as SNEGSKA (reference sequence). J was trimmed by 2 bases and V by 5 bases; bases with no gene match: 6. The CDR3 has 14 amino acids. CDR3 DNA sequence: TGCAGTGCTCTCCGAGGACAGGGCAATCAGCCCCAGCATTTT. Translated: CSALRGQGNQPQHF.

Many counts were recorded for this clonotype. This rearrangement joins TRBV24-1 to TRBJ2-3, with 7 nucleotides matching TRBD1. This CDR3 region has 14 residues. From germline, CDR1 is KGHDR and CDR2 SFDVKD. The J segment lost 4 bases and the V segment lost 4 bases, leaving 4 bases of the junction unmatched. The CDR3 region is CATSDVGQADTQYF. In nucleotides, the CDR3 is TGTGCCACCAGTGACGTAGGACAGGCAGATACGCAGTATTTT.

In this sample, this clonotype turned up many times. The chain has TRBV7-9 and TRBJ2-5; 8 positions match TRBD1. Germline CDR1 and CDR2: SEHNR and FQNEAQ (reference sequence). Trimming removed 7 bases from V and 4 bases from J; junction bases left unmatched: 5. CDR3 length equals 13 residues. In DNA, the CDR3 is TGTGCCAGCATCAAACAGGGGGGAGAGACCCAGTACTTC. Protein: CASIKQGGETQYF.

This clonotype was detected many times. V and J are TRBV12-3 or TRBV12-4 and TRBJ2-7, with TRBD1 as a possible D gene (8 bases). The V end lost 5 bases, the J end lost 4 bases, and 30 bases lay between the germline ends. This CDR3 spans 19 amino acids. The CDR3 coding sequence is TGTGCCAGCAGTACACCGGGACAGGAAGGGGTGGCGGGGGAGTACGAGCAGTACTTC. Translation: CASSTPGQEGVAGEYEQYF.

This clonotype has ten or more counts. J is TRBJ2-7 and V is TRBV20-1; the D gene is possibly TRBD1 (5 bases). V gave up 0 bases and J gave up 2 bases, with 17 bases separating them. CDR3 length equals 16 residues. The germline gives CDR1 DFQATT, CDR2 SNEGSKA (reference sequence). In DNA form, the CDR3 reads TGCAGTGCTAGAGATTTACAGGCCGATCTACCCTACGAGCAGTACTTC. This translates into CSARDLQADLPYEQYF.

This clonotype was seen ten or more times. The chain carries TRBV12-3 or TRBV12-4 and TRBJ2-3; D perhaps matches TRBD1 (6 bases). Trimming took off 2 bases at V and 3 bases at J, with 15 bases between the two ends. This CDR3 spans 16 amino acids. The CDR3 loop is CASSLWQGKETDTQYF. CDR3 sequence (DNA): TGTGCCAGCAGTTTATGGCAGGGGAAAGAGACAGATACGCAGTATTTT.

J is TRBJ2-1 and V is TRBV6-9; D gene ambiguous. Trimming cost V 0 bases and J 15 bases, with 15 bases left between them. Germline CDR1 is MNHGY and CDR2 is SVAAGI. This CDR3 has 13 amino acids. CDR3 sequence: CASSYSSETRRFF. The CDR3 DNA sequence: TGTGCCAGCAGTTATTCCTCAGAAACCCGACGGTTCTTC.

This clonotype has a count of ten or more. V and J are TRBV11-2 and TRBJ2-7; no definite D call. This CDR3 region has 15 residues. Germline values: CDR1 SGHAT, CDR2 FQNNGV. Trimming removed 0 bases from V and 0 bases from J, with 9 bases in between. The CDR3 region is CASSLEPSASYEQYF. The DNA for the CDR3 is TGTGCCAGCAGCTTAGAACCCTCGGCCTCCTACGAGCAGTACTTC.

This clonotype was seen ten or more times. The rearrangement uses TRBV6-5 and TRBJ2-7, with unresolved D. V gave up 2 bases and J gave up 6 bases, with 11 bases separating them. Germline V gene lookup returns CDR1 MNHEY and CDR2 SVGAGI. The CDR3 length is 13 residues. The CDR3 DNA sequence: TGTGCCAGCAGTTACGAGATGGCGACCGAGCAGTACTTC. It specifies CASSYEMATEQYF.

There are many counts of this clonotype. This chain links TRBV6-5 with TRBJ2-7; D is unresolved. Germline-derived CDR1 and CDR2 are MNHEY and SVGAGI. This CDR3 spans 15 amino acids. Trimming shortened V by 0 bases and J by 3 bases, and 12 bases separated the two germline ends. CDR3 protein: CASSYSETGGYEQYF. The CDR3, as DNA: TGTGCCAGCAGTTACTCGGAGACGGGCGGCTACGAGCAGTACTTC.

This clonotype was seen many times. This rearrangement joins TRBV7-9 to TRBJ2-1; the D call may be TRBD1 or TRBD2 (5 bases each). The CDR3 length is 12 residues. Per germline, CDR1 SEHNR and CDR2 FQNEAQ (reference sequence). V gave up 3 bases and J gave up 13 bases, with 13 bases separating them. The CDR3 DNA reads as TGTGCCAGCAGCTTGGGGACCATCGAACAGTTCTTC. Protein product: CASSLGTIEQFF.

This clonotype appeared many times. V usage is TRBV12-3 or TRBV12-4 and J usage is TRBJ2-1; 8 bases are a match to TRBD2. After removal of 2 bases from V and 4 bases from J, the junction contained 7 bases not matched to a gene. The CDR3 consists of 16 residues. CDR3 DNA sequence: TGTGCCAGCAGTTTAATTAGCGGGGCTGGATACAATGAGCAGTTCTTC. Translation: CASSLISGAGYNEQFF.

This clonotype was observed at least ten times. CDR3 region: CSARDSGRIYGYTF. In DNA form, the CDR3 reads TGCAGTGCTAGAGATTCCGGCAGAATCTATGGCTACACCTTC. This rearrangement joins TRBV20-1 to TRBJ1-2; D gene uncertain. V was trimmed by 0 bases and J by 4 bases, leaving 12 bases between them. CDR1 is DFQATT, CDR2 SNEGSKA, per germline (reference sequence). The CDR3 totals 14 residues.

In its sample, this clonotype was seen many times. This chain joins TRBV2 and TRBJ2-1; D may be TRBD1 or TRBD2 (5 bases each). This CDR3 comprises 11 residues. CDR1 and CDR2 (germline): SNHLY, FYNNEI. Deletions cut 5 bases from V and 8 bases from J, with 7 bases between. The CDR3, as DNA: TGTGCCAGCAGTCGGGGCTATGAGCAGTTCTTC. Protein: CASSRGYEQFF.

In this sample, this clonotype turned up a few times. The chain carries TRBV9 and TRBJ1-4; D remains unclear. The germline CDR1 and CDR2 sequences are SGDLS and YYNGEE. Deletions cut 3 bases from V and 0 bases from J, with 6 bases between. This CDR3 region has 14 residues. Here the CDR3 reads CASSGSTTNEKLFF. The CDR3 nucleotides are TGTGCCAGCAGCGGCAGTACAACTAATGAAAAACTGTTTTTT.

This clonotype appeared many times. The chain has TRBV20-1 and TRBJ1-1; tentative D call: TRBD1 (6 bases). Germline V gene data show CDR1 as DFQATT and CDR2 as SNEGSKA (reference sequence). V was pared by 0 bases and J by 1 base, with 18 bases between. The CDR3 spans 17 residues. DNA of the CDR3: TGCAGTGCTAGAGATCCATTACAGAGCAGGGGGAACACTGAAGCTTTCTTT. It translates to CSARDPLQSRGNTEAFF.

The sample holds a few counts of this clonotype. The rearrangement links TRBV20-1 to TRBJ2-1, with TRBD2 identical over 7 bases. The CDR3 contains 18 residues. Germline V gene sequence: CDR1 DFQATT, CDR2 SNEGSKA (reference sequence). V gave up 3 bases and J gave up 0 bases; unmatched junction bases: 14. The DNA for the CDR3 is TGCAGTGCTAGGTGGGCCAGCGGGATAGAGAGCTCCTACAATGAGCAGTTCTTC. It translates to CSARWASGIESSYNEQFF.

This clonotype was counted only a few times. A much larger clonotype is one base distant, so this may be a read error. The V gene is TRBV5-6, the J gene TRBJ2-1; 9 bases match TRBD2. The CDR3 loop spans 13 amino acids. Germline CDR1 and CDR2: SGHDT and YYEEEE. DNA of the CDR3: TGTGCCGGCAGCCAGAGGACTAGCGCTGAGCAGTTCTTC. Translated, it gives CAGSQRTSAEQFF.

This clonotype was detected ten times or more. The rearrangement links TRBV20-1 to TRBJ1-5, with D tentatively TRBD1 (5 bases). There are 14 residues in the CDR3. Trimming took off 6 bases at V and 0 bases at J, with 12 bases between the two ends. The germline V gene has CDR1 DFQATT and CDR2 SNEGSKA (reference sequence). This chain's CDR3 is CSAAQGHSNQPQHF. For the CDR3, the DNA is TGCAGTGCCGCCCAGGGCCATAGCAATCAGCCCCAGCATTTT.